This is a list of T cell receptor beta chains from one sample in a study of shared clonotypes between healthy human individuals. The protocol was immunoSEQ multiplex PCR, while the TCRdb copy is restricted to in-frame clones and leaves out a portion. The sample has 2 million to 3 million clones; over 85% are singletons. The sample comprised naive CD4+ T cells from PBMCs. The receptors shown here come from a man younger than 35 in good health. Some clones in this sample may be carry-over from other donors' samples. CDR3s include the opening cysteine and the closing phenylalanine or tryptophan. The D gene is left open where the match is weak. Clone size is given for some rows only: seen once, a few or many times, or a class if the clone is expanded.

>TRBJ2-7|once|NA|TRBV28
CASIPRLAGEQYF
TGTGCCAGCATCCCTCGACTGGCGGGGGAGCAGTACTTC
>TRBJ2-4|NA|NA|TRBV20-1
CSADDVNIQYF
TGCAGTGCTGATGATGTGAACATTCAGTACTTC
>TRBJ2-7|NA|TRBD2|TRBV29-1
CSVERLLAGGSEQYF
TGCAGCGTTGAACGTCTACTAGCGGGAGGGTCGGAGCAGTACTTC
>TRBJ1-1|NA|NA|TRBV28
CASSLSSIAFF
TGTGCCAGCAGTTTATCTTCCATTGCTTTCTTT
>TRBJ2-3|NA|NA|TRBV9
CASSGIPGTDTQYF
TGTGCCAGCAGCGGGATCCCTGGCACAGATACGCAGTATTTT
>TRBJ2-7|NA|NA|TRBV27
CASSLKDSYEQYF
TGTGCCAGCAGTTTGAAAGACAGCTACGAGCAGTACTTC
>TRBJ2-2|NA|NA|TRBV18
CASSPPSRSGELFF
TGTGCCAGCTCACCCCCGTCTAGGTCCGGGGAGCTGTTTTTT
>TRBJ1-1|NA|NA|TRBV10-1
CASSEGTGTEAFF
TGCGCCAGCAGTGAGGGGACTGGGACTGAAGCTTTCTTT
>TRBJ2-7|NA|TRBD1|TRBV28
CASSFPPGGKGSYEQYF
TGTGCCAGCAGTTTCCCTCCAGGGGGAAAGGGCTCCTACGAGCAGTACTTC
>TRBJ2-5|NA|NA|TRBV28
CASSLVRDTQETQYF
TGTGCCAGCAGTTTGGTCCGGGACACACAAGAGACCCAGTACTTC
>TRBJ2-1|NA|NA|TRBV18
CASSQGGEREQFF
TGTGCCAGCTCACAGGGGGGCGAGCGGGAGCAGTTCTTC
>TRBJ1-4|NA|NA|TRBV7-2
CASSSPGKEGEKLFF
TGTGCCAGCAGCTCTCCAGGGAAAGAGGGTGAAAAACTGTTTTTT
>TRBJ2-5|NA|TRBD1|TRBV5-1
CASSLSGGSQETQYF
TGCGCCAGCAGCTTGTCAGGGGGAAGCCAAGAGACCCAGTACTTC
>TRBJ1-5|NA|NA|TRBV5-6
CASTRAQEGVMQPQHF
TGTGCCAGCACCCGGGCACAGGAGGGAGTCATGCAGCCCCAGCATTTT
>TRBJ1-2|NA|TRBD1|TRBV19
CASTEAGTGVSGYTF
TGTGCCAGTACCGAGGCCGGGACAGGGGTTTCTGGCTACACCTTC
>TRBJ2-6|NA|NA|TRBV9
CASSVAGSGANVLTF
TGTGCCAGCAGCGTAGCGGGCTCTGGGGCCAACGTCCTGACTTTC
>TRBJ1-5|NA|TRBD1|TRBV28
CASSPVTGEGQPQHF
TGTGCCAGCAGTCCGGTGACAGGGGAGGGCCAGCCCCAGCATTTT
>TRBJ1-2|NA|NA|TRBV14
CASSQDMGVLGHSHYGYTF
TGTGCCAGCAGCCAAGATATGGGGGTATTGGGACATTCACACTATGGCTACACCTTC
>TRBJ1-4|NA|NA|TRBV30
CAWSRGVEKLFF
TGTGCCTGGAGTAGAGGGGTTGAAAAACTGTTTTTT
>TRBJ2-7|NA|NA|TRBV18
CASSPRTDSYEQYF
TGTGCCAGCTCACCTCGGACAGATTCCTACGAGCAGTACTTC
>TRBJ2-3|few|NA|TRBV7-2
CASSPGLSTDTQYF
TGTGCCAGCAGCCCGGGACTTAGCACAGATACGCAGTATTTT
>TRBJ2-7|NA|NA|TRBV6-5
CASSYGGGEYEQYF
TGTGCCAGCAGTTACGGGGGCGGGGAGTACGAGCAGTACTTC
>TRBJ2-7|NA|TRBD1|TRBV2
CASRDRNYEQYF
TGTGCCAGCAGGGACAGGAACTACGAGCAGTACTTC
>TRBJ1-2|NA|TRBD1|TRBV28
CASSLGQSYGYTF
TGTGCCAGCAGTTTGGGACAGTCCTATGGCTACACCTTC
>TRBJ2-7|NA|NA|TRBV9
CASSVAGLVGSEQYF
TGTGCCAGCAGCGTAGCCGGACTCGTTGGGAGCGAGCAGTACTTC
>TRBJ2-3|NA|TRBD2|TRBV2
CASSGTSGSTDTQYF
TGTGCCAGCAGTGGGACTAGCGGGAGTACAGATACGCAGTATTTT
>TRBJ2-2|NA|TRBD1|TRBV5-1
CASSPGTANTGELFF
TGCGCCAGCAGTCCCGGGACAGCGAACACCGGGGAGCTGTTTTTT
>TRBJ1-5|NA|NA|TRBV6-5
CASSSIAQGQPQHF
TGTGCCAGCAGTTCGATCGCCCAAGGGCAGCCCCAGCATTTT
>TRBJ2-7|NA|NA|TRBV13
CASSLVRERNEQYF
TGTGCCAGCAGCTTAGTTCGGGAGAGGAACGAGCAGTACTTC
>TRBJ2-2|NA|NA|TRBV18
CASSPRRDPGELFF
TGTGCCAGCTCACCTCGGCGGGATCCCGGGGAGCTGTTTTTT
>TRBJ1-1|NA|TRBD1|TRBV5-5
CASTVPTGNHNENTEAFF
TGTGCCAGCACGGTCCCGACAGGGAACCATAACGAGAACACTGAAGCTTTCTTT
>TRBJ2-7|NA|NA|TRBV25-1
CASTAGVYEQYF
TGTGCCAGCACAGCGGGTGTCTACGAGCAGTACTTC
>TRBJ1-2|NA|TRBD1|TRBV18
CASSPPRDRGDYGYTF
TGTGCCAGCTCACCACCCAGGGACAGGGGGGACTATGGCTACACCTTC
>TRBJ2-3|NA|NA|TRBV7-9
CASSLDQADTQYF
TGTGCCAGCAGCTTAGATCAGGCAGATACGCAGTATTTT
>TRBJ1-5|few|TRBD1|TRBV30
CAWSVTGGNQPQHF
TGTGCCTGGAGTGTAACAGGGGGTAATCAGCCCCAGCATTTT
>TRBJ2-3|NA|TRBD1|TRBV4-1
CASSQDGLTGAVDTQYF
TGCGCCAGCAGCCAAGATGGGTTAACAGGGGCAGTAGATACGCAGTATTTT
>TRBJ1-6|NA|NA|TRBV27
CASSLYGNSPLHF
TGTGCCAGCAGTTTATACGGAAATTCACCCCTCCACTTT
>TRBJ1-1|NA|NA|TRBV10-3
CAISQTRGREAFF
TGTGCCATCAGTCAGACCCGAGGAAGGGAAGCTTTCTTT
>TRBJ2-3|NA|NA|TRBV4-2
CASSQTLADTQYF
TGTGCCAGCAGCCAAACTCTAGCAGATACGCAGTATTTT
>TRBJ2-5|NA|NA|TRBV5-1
CASSSLRGETQYF
TGCGCCAGCAGCTCCTTAAGGGGGGAGACCCAGTACTTC
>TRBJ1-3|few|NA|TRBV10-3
CAISEGSRF
TGTGCCATCAGTGAGGGCAGCCGTTTT
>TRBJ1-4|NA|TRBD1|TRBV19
CASTPDRLGTNEKLFF
TGTGCCAGTACCCCGGACAGGCTGGGGACTAATGAAAAACTGTTTTTT
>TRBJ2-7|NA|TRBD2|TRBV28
CASSPSGTYEQYF
TGTGCCAGCAGCCCTAGCGGAACCTACGAGCAGTACTTC
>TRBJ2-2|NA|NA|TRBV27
CASSSFHAGPGELFF
TGTGCCAGCAGTTCATTCCATGCGGGCCCCGGGGAGCTGTTTTTT
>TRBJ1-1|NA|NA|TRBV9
CASSVAAWNTEAFF
TGTGCCAGCAGCGTAGCCGCATGGAACACTGAAGCTTTCTTT
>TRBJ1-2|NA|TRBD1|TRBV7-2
CASSLSAAGGGYTF
TGTGCCAGCAGCTTAAGTGCGGCAGGGGGTGGCTACACCTTC
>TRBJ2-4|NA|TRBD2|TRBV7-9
CASSSTAGGVKNIQYF
TGTGCCAGCAGCTCGACAGCGGGGGGTGTCAAAAACATTCAGTACTTC
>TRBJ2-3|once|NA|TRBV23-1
CASSSPYF
TGCGCCAGCAGCAGCCCGTATTTT
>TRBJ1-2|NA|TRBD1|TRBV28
CASIQDRGSGYTF
TGTGCCAGCATCCAGGACAGGGGGTCTGGCTACACCTTC
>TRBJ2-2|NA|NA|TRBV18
CASSPRLGSAGELFF
TGTGCCAGCTCACCACGGCTGGGTAGCGCCGGGGAGCTGTTTTTT
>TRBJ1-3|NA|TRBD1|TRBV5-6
CASSSGTGAGNTIYF
TGTGCCAGCAGCTCGGGGACAGGGGCTGGAAACACCATATATTTT
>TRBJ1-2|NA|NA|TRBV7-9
CASSPGDSSFADGYTF
TGTGCCAGCAGCCCCGGGGACTCCTCTTTCGCGGATGGCTACACCTTC
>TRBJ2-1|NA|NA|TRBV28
CASNRPGTLSGEQFF
TGTGCCAGCAACCGTCCCGGGACCCTATCCGGTGAGCAGTTCTTC
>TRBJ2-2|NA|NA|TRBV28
CASSLAWGALTTGELFF
TGTGCCAGCAGTTTAGCTTGGGGGGCGCTTACGACCGGGGAGCTGTTTTTT
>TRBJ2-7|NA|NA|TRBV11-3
CASSPNVLSYEQYF
TGTGCCAGCAGCCCGAACGTCCTCTCCTACGAGCAGTACTTC
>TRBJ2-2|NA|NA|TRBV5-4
CASSLDPELNTGELFF
TGTGCCAGCAGCTTGGATCCGGAGTTAAACACCGGGGAGCTGTTTTTT
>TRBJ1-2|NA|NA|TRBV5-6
CASSLQGWYGYTF
TGTGCCAGCAGCTTGCAGGGCTGGTATGGCTACACCTTC